These 16 T cell receptor beta chains originate from one sample sequenced in a study of tumor and adjacent non-tumor tissue in lung cancer. TCRbeta libraries were built with three rounds of nested PCR, modified from ARM-PCR. TCRdb re-called the multiplex PCR reads with MiXCR, one entry per CDR3 protein. The sample records 60,000 to 90,000 distinct CDR3 sequences, under 80% being singletons. No cell sorting was done before RNA was extracted from the tissue. The sample consisted of lung tumor tissue. These receptors originate from a woman in her forties or fifties with non-small cell lung cancer.

As to this clonotype: As the CDR3 is not closed by the conserved phenylalanine or tryptophan, this likely results from a read error. Because the CDR3's place on the DNA is in doubt, the DNA is left out and the CDR3 is given as listed by TCRdb. The J gene is TRBJ2-3, the V gene TRBV11-2; no DNA check was done on the table's D call, TRBD2. Inclusive of both ends, the CDR3 amounts to 13 amino acids. Germline V lookup: CDR1 SGHAT, CDR2 FQNNGV. CDR3 sequence reads: CASNLIFGGARYY.

Details on this clonotype: Germline is not matched at one junction end, which may reflect a read error. The chain has TRBV6-6 and TRBJ1-2; maybe TRBD1 (6 bases). The germline V gene encodes CDR1 MNHNY and CDR2 SVGAGI (reference sequence). CDR3 length equals 14 residues. DNA for the CDR3: TGTGCCAGCAGTTCCTGGACAGCAAACTATGACTACACCTTC. This codes for CASSSWTANYDYTF.

A note on this clonotype: A much larger clone lies a single base off, so this may be a read error. This rearrangement joins TRBV7-9 to TRBJ2-2; D might be TRBD1 (6 bases). The CDR3 spans 15 residues. Germline V gives CDR1 SEHNR, CDR2 FQNEAQ (reference sequence). The CDR3 DNA sequence: TGTGCCAGCAGCATAGCCGGACAGTTAACCGGGGAGCTGTTTTTT. It specifies CASSIAGQLTGELFF.

This clonotype has only one observation. A read error may account for a junction end that differs from germline. This chain uses TRBV4-2 with TRBJ1-5; no definite D call. Germline V gene lookup returns CDR1 LGHNA and CDR2 YNFKEQ. The CDR3 is 15 residues long. The chain's CDR3 is CASIQDLTSNQSQHF. The CDR3 DNA sequence: TGTGCCAGCATCCAAGACCTCACTAGCAATCAATCCCAGCATTTT.

The rearrangement links TRBV11-2 to TRBJ1-5, with D uncertain. Deletions cut 6 bases from V and 0 bases from J, with 6 bases between. The CDR3 loop spans 13 amino acids. CDR1 SGHAT and CDR2 FQNNGV come from the germline V gene. The CDR3 loop reads CASSSGSNQPQHF. The CDR3 DNA follows: TGTGCCAGCAGTTCAGGTAGCAATCAGCCCCAGCATTTT. Combining the CDR3 with reference TRBV11-2 and TRBJ1-5 gives the whole variable domain EAGVAQSPRYKIIEKRQSVAFWCNPISGHATLYWYQQILGQGPKLLIQFQNNGVVDDSQLPKDRFSAERLKGVDSTLKIQPAKLEDSAVYLCASSSGSNQPQHFGDGTRLSIL.

Comment on this clonotype: One end of the junction fails to match germline, which may point to a read error. The rearrangement uses TRBV10-1 and TRBJ2-7; D might be TRBD2 (7 bases). Germline CDR1 WNHNN, CDR2 SYGVQD (reference sequence). The CDR3 covers 16 residues. The CDR3 nucleotides read TGCGTCAGCAGTGAGTCGACGGGGGGCGTGGGCTATGAGAAGTACTTC. The encoded protein is CVSSESTGGVGYEKYF.

Comments on this clonotype: The junction shows a germline mismatch at one end, possibly a read error. This rearrangement joins TRBV30 to TRBJ1-2; 11 nucleotides match TRBD1. The CDR3 loop spans 14 amino acids. Germline V gives CDR1 GTSNPN, CDR2 SVGIG (reference sequence). The DNA of the CDR3 is TGTGCCTGGGGTAGGACAGGGGGCTTGGATGGCTACACATTC. This codes for CAWGRTGGLDGYTF.

As to this clonotype: The junction and the germline gene differ at one end; a read error may be behind it. The chain employs TRBV5-5 and TRBJ2-1; 11 bases line up with TRBD2. The CDR3 is 15 residues long. From germline, CDR1 is SGHKS and CDR2 YYEKEE (reference sequence). CDR3 in amino acids: CARSGTSGPYNEQFF. In nucleotides, the CDR3 is TGTGCCAGGAGCGGGACTAGCGGTCCCTATAATGAGCAGTTCTTC.

The chain uses TRBV4-1 and TRBJ2-4, with 9 bases aligning to TRBD2. The V gene's germline CDR1 is MGHRA and CDR2 YSYEKL. The length of the CDR3 is 16 residues. V shed 0 bases, J shed 13 bases, and the junction held 13 bases outside the gene matches. The CDR3 region is CASSQDLASGKNVQYF. The DNA for the CDR3 is TGCGCCAGCAGCCAAGATCTGGCTAGCGGGAAAAACGTCCAGTACTTC.

The V gene is TRBV6-5, the J gene TRBJ1-5, with 7 positions matching TRBD1. Germline CDR1 MNHEY, CDR2 SVGAGI. V dropped 11 bases and J dropped 4; count of bases not matched to a gene: 11. This CDR3 has 14 residues. The CDR3 DNA sequence: TGTGCCGACAGCCGCGAACAGGGGAATCAGCCCCAGCATTTT. It encodes CADSREQGNQPQHF.

The rearrangement joins TRBV20-1 to TRBJ2-2; the D is unclear. Germline V gene sequence: CDR1 DFQATT, CDR2 SNEGSKA (reference sequence). This CDR3 has 14 residues. Deletions cut 6 bases from V and 4 bases from J, with 15 bases between. The CDR3: CSAPVGRATGELFF. CDR3 sequence (DNA): TGCAGTGCCCCAGTTGGAAGGGCCACCGGGGAGCTGTTTTTT.

About this clonotype: The CDR3 ends on some other residue instead of the conserved phenylalanine or tryptophan, so this is likely a read error. V gene TRBV28 combines with J gene TRBJ2-1; D is uncertain. The V end lost 8 bases, the J end lost 3 bases, and 14 bases lay between the germline ends. The CDR3 sequence is 14 residues long. Germline V CDR1 and CDR2: MDHEN, SYDVKM. The chain's CDR3 is CASLGLGYYNEQFL. In DNA, the CDR3 is TGTGCCAGCCTCGGGTTGGGGTACTACAATGAGCAGTTCTTA.

This clonotype showed up just once. Being one base from a much bigger clone, this may be a read error. The chain recombines TRBV7-9 with TRBJ1-2, with a weak D call TRBD1 (6 bases). The V end was cut by 1 base, the J end by 8 bases, with 11 bases between. This CDR3 comprises 13 residues. The germline CDR1 and CDR2 sequences are SEHNR and FQNEAQ (reference sequence). The CDR3 protein is CASSLDSGVGYTF. CDR3 nucleotide sequence: TGTGCCAGCAGCTTAGATTCAGGGGTCGGCTACACCTTC.

Comments on this clonotype: A read error may be the cause here, since a much bigger clone is one base away. The chain recombines TRBV20-1 with TRBJ2-4, with 10 bases matching TRBD2. This CDR3 spans 19 amino acids. Germline loops: CDR1 DFQATT, CDR2 SNEGSKA (reference sequence). CDR3 nucleotide sequence: TGCAGTGCTAGTGGGGACGGACTAGCGGAAACCCTAGCCAAAAACATTCACTACTTC. This gives the protein CSASGDGLAETLAKNIHYF.

CDR3 in amino acids: CASRLSIQETQYF. The CDR3 region has the DNA TGTGCCAGCAGGCTAAGCATACAGGAGACCCAGTACTTC. V and J are TRBV11-2 and TRBJ2-5; D is uncertain. V lost 6 bases and J lost 5, with 13 bases in between. The CDR3 runs 13 residues. CDR1 SGHAT and CDR2 FQNNGV come from the germline V gene.

V is TRBV10-1 and J is TRBJ2-5; D is perhaps TRBD2 (5 bases). Germline-derived CDR1 and CDR2 are WNHNN and SYGVQD (reference sequence). CDR3 length: 12 amino acids. V lost 9 bases to trimming and J lost 4 bases, with 12 bases between them. CDR3 sequence reads: CARPTTRETQYF. CDR3 sequence (DNA): TGCGCCAGACCCACCACTAGAGAGACCCAGTACTTC.